This TCR beta chain was captured in a study of glioma-infiltrating T cells after dendritic cell vaccination. Time point described: after dendritic cell vaccination, including at tumor progression/relapse. Patients had residual fresh-frozen tumor tissue and more than two years of survival data. All glioblastoma patients lacked an isocitrate dehydrogenase mutation. Some clones are missing from TCRdb's copy, which holds only in-frame ones; the method was immunoSEQ multiplex PCR. The top ten clones hold approximately 2.1% of a sample with tens of thousands of clones, roughly 84% of them seen once. This sample comprised blood, obtained after dendritic cell vaccination. The TCR comes from a human donor with glioblastoma.

The CDR3 loop reads CASSKGQDYTGELFF. The CDR3, as DNA: TGTGCCAGCAGCAAGGGACAGGACTACACCGGGGAGCTGTTTTTT. The rearrangement joins TRBV21-1 to TRBJ2-2; the table's D call TRBD1 went unverified against the DNA. TRBV21-1 is classified as a pseudogene. This CDR3 comprises 15 residues.